This TCR beta chain appears in the sequencing data of a study of control samples from healthy donors and cancer patients. The method was immunoSEQ multiplex PCR; TCRdb's version includes in-frame clones alone and lacks a portion of them. Here the sample spans roughly 14,000 clones, approximately 77% being singletons. This CDR3 has 15 amino acids. Germline CDR1 and CDR2: SGHVS and FQNEAQ. The V gene lost 5 bases and the J gene lost 4 bases, with 14 bases spanning the gap. Material: formalin-fixed, paraffin-embedded tissue. The chain combines TRBV7-8 with TRBJ2-2; the D is unclear. The source of this sequence is a female donor with lung cancer. The CDR3 reads CASSPAERATGELFF. CDR3 DNA: TGTGCCAGCAGCCCAGCCGAACGGGCCACCGGGGAGCTGTTTTTT.